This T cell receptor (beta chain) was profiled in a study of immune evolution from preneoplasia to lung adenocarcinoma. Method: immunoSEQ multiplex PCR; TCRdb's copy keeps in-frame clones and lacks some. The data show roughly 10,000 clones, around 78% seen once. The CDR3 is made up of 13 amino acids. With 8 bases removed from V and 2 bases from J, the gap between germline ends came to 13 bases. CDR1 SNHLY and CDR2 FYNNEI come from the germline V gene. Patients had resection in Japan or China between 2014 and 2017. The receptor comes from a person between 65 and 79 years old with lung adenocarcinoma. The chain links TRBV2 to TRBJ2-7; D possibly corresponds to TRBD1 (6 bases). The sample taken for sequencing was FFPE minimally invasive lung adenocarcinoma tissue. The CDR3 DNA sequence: TGTGCCAGCCAAAAACAGGGAACCTACGAGCAGTACTTC. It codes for CASQKQGTYEQYF.